This T cell receptor beta chain was recorded in a study of CD8 T cells in Susac syndrome. This CDR3 has 16 amino acids. V was clipped by 3 bases and J by 6 bases; unmatched bases: 10. Germline V gene lookup returns CDR1 SGHRS and CDR2 YFSETQ. CD8+ and CD4+ T cells circulating in blood were sequenced for TCR beta. RNA was extracted with the RNeasy kit, and a quantity of roughly 0.45 to 1 ug was reverse transcribed using random hexamers. It was immunoSEQ multiplex PCR that amplified TCR beta CDR3 across 54 Vbeta and 13 Jbeta. TCRdb re-called the immunoSEQ multiplex PCR reads with MiXCR, one entry per CDR3 protein. Of some 300,000 distinct CDR3 sequences in the sample, approximately 89% were seen once. For this clonotype: The antigen is unknown.

General study findings and limits: Only a relatively small number of individuals were included in the TCR sequencing and HLA analysis.

This sequence was found in a human donor with multiple sclerosis. Sequences were obtained from CD8+ T cells from PBMCs. V and J are TRBV5-1 and TRBJ2-1; 9 bases map to TRBD1. The CDR3 spells CASSSYRDREINEQFF. DNA of the CDR3: TGCGCCAGCAGCTCATACCGGGACAGGGAGATCAATGAGCAGTTCTTC.